Below are 10 T cell receptor beta chains sequenced from a single sample in a study of blood T cell repertoires in COVID-19. Clones were read by immunoSEQ multiplex PCR, and TCRdb kept only the in-frame ones, dropping some. The table has about 210,000 clones, around four fifths seen once; the top ten hold 2.5% to 3.5%. What was sequenced was peripheral blood. The receptors derive from a man aged 50-59 years with active or convalescent COVID-19.

This clone has a handful of counts. The chain carries TRBV25-1 and TRBJ1-2, with D possibly being TRBD1 (6 bases). The germline V gene has CDR1 MGHDK and CDR2 SYGVNS. This CDR3 comprises 13 residues. Trimming cost V 2 bases and J 8 bases, with 12 bases left between them. CDR3 loop: CASSEDRTGGYTF. CDR3 sequence (DNA): TGTGCCAGCAGTGAAGACAGGACGGGGGGCTACACCTTC.

The rearrangement uses TRBV18 and TRBJ2-3, with D perhaps TRBD1 (5 bases). Germline V gene sequence: CDR1 KGHSH, CDR2 LQKENI. The CDR3 contains 14 residues. The V and J ends lost 3 bases and 2 bases respectively, with 9 bases between them. In DNA form, the CDR3 reads TGTGCCAGCTCACCGGACACAACCACAGATACGCAGTATTTT. This gives the protein CASSPDTTTDTQYF. Drawing the rest from reference TRBV18 and TRBJ2-3, the complete variable domain is NAGVMQNPRHLVRRRGQEARLRCSPMKGHSHVYWYRQLPEEGLKFMVYLQKENIIDESGMPKERFSAEFPKEGPSILRIQQVVRGDSAAYFCASSPDTTTDTQYFGPGTRLTVL.

The chain recombines TRBV5-6 with TRBJ1-5; D gene uncertain. Trimming took off 2 bases at V and 4 bases at J, with 10 bases between the two ends. CDR1 is SGHDT and CDR2 is YYEEEE in the germline V gene. This CDR3 has 14 residues. CDR3 protein: CASSFKPRNQPQHF. As DNA, the CDR3 is TGTGCCAGCAGCTTTAAACCGAGGAATCAGCCCCAGCATTTT.

The CDR3 reads CASTRDRPHGKLFF. For the CDR3, the DNA is TGTGCCAGCACTAGGGACAGACCCCATGGAAAGCTGTTTTTT. This chain joins TRBV6-5 and TRBJ1-4, with TRBD1 matching 7 bases. V was pared by 7 bases and J by 14 bases, with 16 bases of the junction left unmatched. The CDR3 is made up of 14 amino acids. The germline V gene has CDR1 MNHEY and CDR2 SVGAGI.

This clone was seen only a few times. The genes are TRBV5-4 and TRBJ1-1, with 7 nucleotides matching TRBD1. Per germline, CDR1 SGHNT and CDR2 YYREEE (reference sequence). The CDR3 runs to 16 residues. V lost 2 bases to trimming and J lost 1 base; unmatched junction nucleotides: 8. CDR3 in amino acids: CASSLYRGRGNTEAFF. CDR3 nucleotides: TGTGCCAGCAGCTTATACAGGGGCCGGGGGAACACTGAAGCTTTCTTT. Together with reference TRBV5-4 and TRBJ1-1, the CDR3 gives the full variable domain: ETGVTQSPTHLIKTRGQQVTLRCSSQSGHNTVSWYQQALGQGPQFIFQYYREEENGRGNFPPRFSGLQFPNYSSELNVNALELDDSALYLCASSLYRGRGNTEAFFGQGTRLTVV.

This chain links TRBV19 with TRBJ1-2; TRBD1 might be the D (6 bases). CDR1 and CDR2 (germline): LNHDA, SQIVND (reference sequence). This CDR3 has 15 residues. V was clipped by 5 bases and J by 8 bases, with 21 bases between them. In DNA, the CDR3 is TGTGCCAGTAGTGCCAGACAGGTCCTCTCCTTGGGCTACACCTTC. This sequence encodes CASSARQVLSLGYTF.

The chain joins TRBV5-1 to TRBJ1-4; 7 bases match TRBD1. The CDR3 has 16 amino acids. Germline loops: CDR1 SGHRS, CDR2 YFSETQ. V shed 4 bases and J 5 bases; nucleotides not matched to a gene: 11. The CDR3 sequence: CASSRLPGQQNEKLFF. CDR3 bases: TGCGCCAGCAGCCGTCTACCGGGACAGCAGAATGAAAAACTGTTTTTT.

The chain carries TRBV7-9 and TRBJ2-5; the D gene is possibly TRBD1 (6 bases). Trimming left V 5 bases short and J 4 bases short, with 20 bases between. Per germline, CDR1 SEHNR and CDR2 FQNEAQ (reference sequence). This CDR3 spans 16 amino acids. The CDR3 region is CASSLGAVTAPETQYF. In DNA form, the CDR3 reads TGTGCCAGCAGCCTGGGGGCAGTTACCGCACCAGAGACCCAGTACTTC.

In its sample, this clone was seen a few times. The genes are TRBV29-1 and TRBJ2-2; 7 bases align to TRBD1. CDR1 and CDR2 from the germline V gene are SQVTM and ANQGSEA. The CDR3 totals 14 residues. Trimming at V came to 6 bases and at J to 2 bases, leaving 6 bases not matched to a gene. This CDR3 is CSVYRGFNTGELFF. In DNA form, the CDR3 reads TGCAGCGTATACAGGGGCTTCAACACCGGGGAGCTGTTTTTT.

This clone has only a few counts. The CDR3 loop is CASGAVGGEKLFF. Written as DNA, the CDR3 is TGTGCCAGCGGGGCAGTAGGGGGTGAAAAACTGTTTTTT. The genes are TRBV6-5 and TRBJ1-4, with D possibly TRBD1 on 6 matching bases. Trimming took off 8 bases at V and 7 bases at J, with 14 bases between the two ends. Germline-derived CDR1 and CDR2 are MNHEY and SVGAGI. The CDR3 extends over 13 amino acids.